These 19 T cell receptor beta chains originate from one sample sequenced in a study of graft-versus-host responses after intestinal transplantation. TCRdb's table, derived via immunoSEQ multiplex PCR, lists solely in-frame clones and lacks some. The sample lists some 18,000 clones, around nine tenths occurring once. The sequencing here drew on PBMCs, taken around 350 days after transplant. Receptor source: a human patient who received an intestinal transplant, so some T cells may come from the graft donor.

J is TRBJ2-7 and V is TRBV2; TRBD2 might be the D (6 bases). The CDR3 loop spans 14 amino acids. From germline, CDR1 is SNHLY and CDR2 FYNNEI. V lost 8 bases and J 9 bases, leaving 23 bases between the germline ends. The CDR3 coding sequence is TGTGCCAGCTCCTTTAGTGGGGAAGTCGGGGGGCAGTACTTC. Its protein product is CASSFSGEVGGQYF.

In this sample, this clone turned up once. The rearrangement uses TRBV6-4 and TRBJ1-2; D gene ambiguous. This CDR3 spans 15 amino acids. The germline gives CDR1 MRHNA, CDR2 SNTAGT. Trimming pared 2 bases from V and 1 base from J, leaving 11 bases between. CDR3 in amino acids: CASSDLERLNYGYTF. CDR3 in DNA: TGTGCCAGCAGTGACCTAGAACGCCTTAACTATGGCTACACCTTC.

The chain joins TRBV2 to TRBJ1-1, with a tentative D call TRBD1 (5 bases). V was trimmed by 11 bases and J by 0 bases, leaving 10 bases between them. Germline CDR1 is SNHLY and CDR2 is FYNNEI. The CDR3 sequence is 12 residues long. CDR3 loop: CADSRVNTEAFF. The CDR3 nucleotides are TGTGCCGATTCCAGGGTGAACACTGAAGCTTTCTTT. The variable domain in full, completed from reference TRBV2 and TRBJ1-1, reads EPEVTQTPSHQVTQMGQEVILRCVPISNHLYFYWYRQILGQKVEFLVSFYNNEISEKSEIFDDQFSVERPDGSNFTLKIRSTKLEDSAMYFCADSRVNTEAFFGQGTRLTVV.

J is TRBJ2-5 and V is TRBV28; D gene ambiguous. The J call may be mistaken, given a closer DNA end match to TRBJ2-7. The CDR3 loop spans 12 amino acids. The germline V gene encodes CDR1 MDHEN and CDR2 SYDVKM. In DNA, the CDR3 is TGTGCCAGCAGCCCTATATTAGACGAGCAGTACTTC. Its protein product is CASSPILDEQYF.

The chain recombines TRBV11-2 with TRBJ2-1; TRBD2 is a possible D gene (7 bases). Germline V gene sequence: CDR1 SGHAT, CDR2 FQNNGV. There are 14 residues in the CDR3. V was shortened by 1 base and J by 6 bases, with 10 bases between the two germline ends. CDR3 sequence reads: CASSLVGGPNEQFF. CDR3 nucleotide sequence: TGTGCCAGCAGCTTAGTCGGGGGGCCCAATGAGCAGTTCTTC.

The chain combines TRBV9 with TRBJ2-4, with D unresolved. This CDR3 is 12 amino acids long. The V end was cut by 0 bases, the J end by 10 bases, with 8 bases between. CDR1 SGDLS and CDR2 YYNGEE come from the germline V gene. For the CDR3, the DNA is TGTGCCAGCAGCGTAGAAGACTCTATTCAGTACTTC. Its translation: CASSVEDSIQYF.

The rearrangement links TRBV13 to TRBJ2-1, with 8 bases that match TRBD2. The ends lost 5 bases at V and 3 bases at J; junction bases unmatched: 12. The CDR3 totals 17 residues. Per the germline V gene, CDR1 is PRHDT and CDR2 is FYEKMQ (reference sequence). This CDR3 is CASSGPEAGAFYNEQFF. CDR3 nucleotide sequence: TGTGCCAGCAGCGGACCAGAAGCGGGGGCCTTCTACAATGAGCAGTTCTTC.

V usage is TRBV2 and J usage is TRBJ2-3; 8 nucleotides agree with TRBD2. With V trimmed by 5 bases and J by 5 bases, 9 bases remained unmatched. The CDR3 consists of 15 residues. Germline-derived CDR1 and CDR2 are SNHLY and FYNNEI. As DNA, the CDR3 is TGTGCCAGCAGTATTAGCGGGGCCCCTCGAGATACGCAGTATTTT. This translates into CASSISGAPRDTQYF.

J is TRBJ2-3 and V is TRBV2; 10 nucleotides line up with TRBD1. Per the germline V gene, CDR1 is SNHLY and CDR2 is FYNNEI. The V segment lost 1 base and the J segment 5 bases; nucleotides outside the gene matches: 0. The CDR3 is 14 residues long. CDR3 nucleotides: TGTGCCAGCAGTGAAGGGACAGGGGGAGATACGCAGTATTTT. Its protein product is CASSEGTGGDTQYF.

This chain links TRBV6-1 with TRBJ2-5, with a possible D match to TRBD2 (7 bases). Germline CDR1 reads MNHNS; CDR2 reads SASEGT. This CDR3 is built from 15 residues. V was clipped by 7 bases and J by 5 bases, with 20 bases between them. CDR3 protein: CASTPPSGGRETQYF. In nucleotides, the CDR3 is TGTGCCAGCACCCCCCCGTCGGGGGGCCGGGAGACCCAGTACTTC.

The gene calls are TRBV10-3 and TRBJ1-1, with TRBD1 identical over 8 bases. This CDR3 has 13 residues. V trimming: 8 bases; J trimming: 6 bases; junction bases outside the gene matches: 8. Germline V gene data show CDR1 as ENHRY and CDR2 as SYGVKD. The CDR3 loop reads CAIGQGAFSEAFF. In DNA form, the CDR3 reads TGTGCCATCGGGCAGGGGGCGTTCTCTGAAGCTTTCTTT.

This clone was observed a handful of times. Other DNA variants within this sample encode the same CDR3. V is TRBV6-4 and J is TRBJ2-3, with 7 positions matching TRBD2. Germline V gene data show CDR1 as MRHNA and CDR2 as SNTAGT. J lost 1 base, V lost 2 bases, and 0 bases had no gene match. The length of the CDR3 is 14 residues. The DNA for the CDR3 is TGTGCCAGCAGTGACCTAGCGGGCACAGATACGCAGTATTTT. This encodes CASSDLAGTDTQYF.

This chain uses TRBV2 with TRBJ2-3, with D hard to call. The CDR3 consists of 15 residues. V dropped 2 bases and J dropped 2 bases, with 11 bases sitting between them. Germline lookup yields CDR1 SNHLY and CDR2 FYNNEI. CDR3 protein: CASSEWVIPTDTQYF. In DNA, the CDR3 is TGTGCCAGCAGTGAATGGGTAATCCCCACAGATACGCAGTATTTT.

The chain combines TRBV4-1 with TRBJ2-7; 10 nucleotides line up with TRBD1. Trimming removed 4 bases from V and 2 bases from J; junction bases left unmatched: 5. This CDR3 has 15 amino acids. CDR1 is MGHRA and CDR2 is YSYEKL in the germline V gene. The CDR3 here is CASSLDGTGAYEQYF. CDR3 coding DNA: TGCGCCAGCAGCCTGGACGGGACAGGGGCCTACGAGCAGTACTTC.

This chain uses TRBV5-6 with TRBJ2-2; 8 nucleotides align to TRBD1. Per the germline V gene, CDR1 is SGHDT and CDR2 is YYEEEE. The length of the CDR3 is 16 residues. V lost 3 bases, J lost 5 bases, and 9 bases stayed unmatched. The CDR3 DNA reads TGTGCCAGCAGCTGGGGCCAGGGGGCAGGGACCGGGGAGCTGTTTTTT. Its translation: CASSWGQGAGTGELFF.

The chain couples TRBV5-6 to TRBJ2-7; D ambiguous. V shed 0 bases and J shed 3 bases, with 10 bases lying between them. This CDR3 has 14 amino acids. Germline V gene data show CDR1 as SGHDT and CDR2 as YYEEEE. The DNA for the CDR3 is TGTGCCAGCAGCTTGGCCGCCAGGAACTACGAGCAGTACTTC. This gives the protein CASSLAARNYEQYF.

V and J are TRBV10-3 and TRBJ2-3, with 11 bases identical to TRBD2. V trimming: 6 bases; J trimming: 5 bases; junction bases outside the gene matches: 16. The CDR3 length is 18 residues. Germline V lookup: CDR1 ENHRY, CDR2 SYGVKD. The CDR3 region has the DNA TGTGCCATCAGACCCCTACCCACTAGCGGGGGAACCGGAGATACGCAGTATTTT. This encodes CAIRPLPTSGGTGDTQYF.

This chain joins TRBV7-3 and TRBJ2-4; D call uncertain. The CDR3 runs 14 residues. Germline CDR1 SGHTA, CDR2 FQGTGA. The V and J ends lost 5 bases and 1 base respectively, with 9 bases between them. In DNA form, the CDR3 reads TGTGCCAGCAGCATAGGAGATGCCAAAAACATTCAGTACTTC. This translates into CASSIGDAKNIQYF.

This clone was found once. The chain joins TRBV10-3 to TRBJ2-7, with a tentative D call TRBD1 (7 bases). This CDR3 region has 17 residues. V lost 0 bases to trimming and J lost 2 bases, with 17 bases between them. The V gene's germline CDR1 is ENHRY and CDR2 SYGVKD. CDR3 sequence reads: CAISESGGQRGPYEQYF. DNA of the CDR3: TGTGCCATCAGTGAGTCCGGGGGACAGAGGGGCCCCTACGAGCAGTACTTC.